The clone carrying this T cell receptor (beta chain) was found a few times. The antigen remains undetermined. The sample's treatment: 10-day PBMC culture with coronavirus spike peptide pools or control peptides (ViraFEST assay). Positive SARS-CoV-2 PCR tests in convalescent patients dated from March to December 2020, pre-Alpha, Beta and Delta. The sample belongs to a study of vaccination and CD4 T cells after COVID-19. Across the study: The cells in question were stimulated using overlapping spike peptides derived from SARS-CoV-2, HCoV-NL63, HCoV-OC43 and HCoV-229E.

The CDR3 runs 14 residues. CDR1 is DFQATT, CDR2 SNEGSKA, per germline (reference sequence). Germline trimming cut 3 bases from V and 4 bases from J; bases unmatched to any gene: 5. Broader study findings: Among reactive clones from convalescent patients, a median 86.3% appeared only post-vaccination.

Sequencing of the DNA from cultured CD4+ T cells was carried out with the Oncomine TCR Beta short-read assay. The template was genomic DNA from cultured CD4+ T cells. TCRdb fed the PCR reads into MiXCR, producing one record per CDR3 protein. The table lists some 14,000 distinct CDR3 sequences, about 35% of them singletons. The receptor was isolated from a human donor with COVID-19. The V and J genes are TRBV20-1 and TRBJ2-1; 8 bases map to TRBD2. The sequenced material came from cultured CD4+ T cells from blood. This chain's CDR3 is CSASRSSGYNEQFF. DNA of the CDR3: TGCAGTGCTAGCAGGTCTAGCGGGTACAATGAGCAGTTCTTC.